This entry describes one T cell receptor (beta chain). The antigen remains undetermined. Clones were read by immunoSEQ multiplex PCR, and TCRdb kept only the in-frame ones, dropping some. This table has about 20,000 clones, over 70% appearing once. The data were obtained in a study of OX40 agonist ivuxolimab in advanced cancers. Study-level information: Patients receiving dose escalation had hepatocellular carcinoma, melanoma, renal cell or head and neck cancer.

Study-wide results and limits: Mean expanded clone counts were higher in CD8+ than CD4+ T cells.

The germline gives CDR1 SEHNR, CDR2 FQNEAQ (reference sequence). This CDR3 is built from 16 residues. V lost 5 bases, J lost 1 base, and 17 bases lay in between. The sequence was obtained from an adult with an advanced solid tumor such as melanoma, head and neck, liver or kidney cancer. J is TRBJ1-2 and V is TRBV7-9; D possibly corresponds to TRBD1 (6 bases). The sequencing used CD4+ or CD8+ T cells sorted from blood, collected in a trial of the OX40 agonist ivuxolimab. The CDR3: CASSPGGGGNNYGYTF. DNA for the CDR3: TGTGCCAGCAGCCCCGGGGGAGGGGGAAATAACTATGGCTACACCTTC. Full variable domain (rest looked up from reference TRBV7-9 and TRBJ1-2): DTGVSQNPRHKITKRGQNVTFRCDPISEHNRLYWYRQTLGQGPEFLTYFQNEAQLEKSRLLSDRFSAERPKGSFSTLEIQRTEQGDSAMYLCASSPGGGGNNYGYTFGSGTRLTVV.